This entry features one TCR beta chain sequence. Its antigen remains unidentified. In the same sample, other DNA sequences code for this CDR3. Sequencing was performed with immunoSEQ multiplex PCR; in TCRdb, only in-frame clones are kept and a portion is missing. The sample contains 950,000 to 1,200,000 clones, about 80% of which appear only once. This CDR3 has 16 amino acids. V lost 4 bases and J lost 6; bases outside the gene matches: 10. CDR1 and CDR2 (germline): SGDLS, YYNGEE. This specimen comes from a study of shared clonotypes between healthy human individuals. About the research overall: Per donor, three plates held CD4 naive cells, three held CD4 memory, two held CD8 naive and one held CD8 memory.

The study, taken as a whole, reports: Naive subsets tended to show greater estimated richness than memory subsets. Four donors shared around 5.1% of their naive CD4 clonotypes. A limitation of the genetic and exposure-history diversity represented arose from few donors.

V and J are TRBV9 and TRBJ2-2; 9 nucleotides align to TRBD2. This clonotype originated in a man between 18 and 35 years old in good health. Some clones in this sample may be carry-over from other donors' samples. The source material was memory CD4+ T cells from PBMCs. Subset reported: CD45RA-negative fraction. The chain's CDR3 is CASSPRGSGSPGELFF. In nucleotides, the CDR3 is TGTGCCAGCAGCCCTCGTGGTAGCGGGAGCCCCGGGGAGCTGTTTTTT.